The 28 T cell receptor beta chains listed next were all sequenced from one sample in a study of blood T cell repertoires in COVID-19. Method: immunoSEQ multiplex PCR; TCRdb's copy keeps in-frame clones and lacks some. Of about 120,000 clones listed, around nine tenths are singletons. The sequenced sample was peripheral blood. The source is a human donor with active COVID-19. The donor label of this sample is uncertain.

This chain links TRBV5-1 with TRBJ1-2; weak D call: TRBD1 (5 bases). This CDR3 is 13 amino acids long. In germline, CDR1 is SGHRS, CDR2 YFSETQ. Trimming cost V 4 bases and J 8 bases, with 15 bases left between them. CDR3 sequence reads: CASSDGGFDGYTF. The CDR3 DNA reads as TGCGCCAGCAGCGACGGGGGGTTTGACGGCTACACCTTC. Variable domain in full (rest from reference TRBV5-1 and TRBJ1-2): KAGVTQTPRYLIKTRGQQVTLSCSPISGHRSVSWYQQTPGQGLQFLFEYFSETQRNKGNFPGRFSGRQFSNSRSEMNVSTLELGDSALYLCASSDGGFDGYTFGSGTRLTVV.

The V call is TRBV5-1, the J call TRBJ2-3, with a possible D match to TRBD2 (5 bases). V shed 0 bases and J shed 4 bases, with 15 bases lying between them. Per germline, CDR1 SGHRS and CDR2 YFSETQ. This CDR3 region has 16 residues. The CDR3 spells CASSLASIPHSDTQYF. The CDR3 DNA reads TGCGCCAGCAGCTTGGCTAGCATTCCCCACTCAGATACGCAGTATTTT.

V and J are TRBV5-1 and TRBJ2-2; D may be TRBD1 (5 bases). The CDR3 consists of 14 residues. The V gene lost 1 base and the J gene lost 5 bases, with 9 bases spanning the gap. Germline CDR1 is SGHRS and CDR2 is YFSETQ. The CDR3 is CASSLLQGTGELFF. The CDR3, as DNA: TGCGCCAGCAGCTTGCTGCAGGGAACCGGGGAGCTGTTTTTT.

This clone has only one observation. J is TRBJ2-3 and V is TRBV4-3; 9 nucleotides agree with TRBD2. In germline, CDR1 is LGHNA, CDR2 YSLEER. The CDR3 runs to 15 residues. J was trimmed by 3 bases and V by 3 bases; bases with no gene match: 4. This chain's CDR3 is CASSQRGGGTDTQYF. Here the CDR3 DNA reads TGCGCCAGCAGCCAGCGGGGGGGCGGGACAGATACGCAGTATTTT.

The chain carries TRBV9 and TRBJ1-6, with D maybe TRBD1 (6 bases). The CDR3 has 16 amino acids. V shed 3 bases and J shed 7 bases, with 17 bases lying between them. Germline values: CDR1 SGDLS, CDR2 YYNGEE. The CDR3 loop reads CASSDGDIRTNSPLHF. CDR3 coding DNA: TGTGCCAGCAGCGACGGGGACATACGGACCAATTCACCCCTCCACTTT.

The chain is built from TRBV2 and TRBJ1-5; the D gene is possibly TRBD1 (6 bases). The V gene lost 6 bases and the J gene lost 6 bases, with 15 bases spanning the gap. The CDR3 sequence is 14 residues long. Per the germline V gene, CDR1 is SNHLY and CDR2 is FYNNEI. Here the CDR3 DNA reads TGTGCCAGCAGGGCCACAGGGTTGGGTCAGCCCCAGCATTTT. Translating gives CASRATGLGQPQHF.

CDR3 in amino acids: CASSPTGGEGYTF. As DNA, the CDR3 is TGTGCCAGCAGCCCGACAGGGGGCGAGGGCTACACCTTC. J is TRBJ1-2 and V is TRBV11-2; TRBD1 agrees at 10 bases. With 5 bases clipped from V and 8 bases from J, the junction kept 5 bases outside the gene matches. This CDR3 comprises 13 residues. Germline V CDR1 and CDR2: SGHAT, FQNNGV.

This chain uses TRBV5-1 with TRBJ1-2; D gene unclear. V lost 4 bases and J 8 bases, leaving 15 bases between the germline ends. There are 13 residues in the CDR3. Germline V gives CDR1 SGHRS, CDR2 YFSETQ. The CDR3 coding sequence is TGCGCCAGCAGCCGCGAGGGCGGGCGGGGCTACACCTTC. It encodes CASSREGGRGYTF.

The chain employs TRBV5-4 and TRBJ1-1; 10 bases are a match to TRBD1. The CDR3 is 15 residues long. The J segment lost 5 bases and the V segment lost 2 bases, leaving 6 bases of the junction unmatched. The germline V gene encodes CDR1 SGHNT and CDR2 YYREEE (reference sequence). Here the CDR3 DNA reads TGTGCCAGCAGCTTAGGTTCGGGACAGGGGACTGAAGCTTTCTTT. This translates into CASSLGSGQGTEAFF.

The genes are TRBV7-2 and TRBJ2-1, with 8 positions matching TRBD2. This CDR3 comprises 15 residues. With 2 bases clipped from V and 9 bases from J, the junction kept 9 bases outside the gene matches. Germline V gives CDR1 SGHTA, CDR2 FQGNSA. The DNA of the CDR3 is TGTGCCAGCAGCTTATCAAGCGGGGGAAGAGGTGAGCAGTTCTTC. It yields the protein CASSLSSGGRGEQFF.

J is TRBJ1-2 and V is TRBV25-1; D is possibly TRBD1 (5 bases). In germline, CDR1 is MGHDK, CDR2 SYGVNS. Trimming took off 2 bases at V and 7 bases at J, with 11 bases between the two ends. This CDR3 is 13 amino acids long. The CDR3 sequence: CASSEPGRGGYTF. The CDR3 coding sequence is TGTGCCAGCAGTGAACCAGGGCGAGGTGGCTACACCTTC.

V gene TRBV4-3 combines with J gene TRBJ2-1; a possible D gene is TRBD1 (5 bases). The CDR3 spans 14 residues. The ends were cut back, 1 base at V and 6 bases at J, with 10 bases in the middle. Germline V lookup: CDR1 LGHNA, CDR2 YSLEER. The CDR3 loop reads CASSQGVGLNEQFF. CDR3 nucleotide sequence: TGCGCCAGCAGCCAAGGAGTGGGGCTCAATGAGCAGTTCTTC.

This clone came up a few times. This chain links TRBV6-6 with TRBJ2-6; 8 bases agree with TRBD1. CDR1 is MNHNY, CDR2 SVGAGI, per germline (reference sequence). The CDR3 consists of 15 residues. Trimming removed 5 bases from V and 5 bases from J; junction bases left unmatched: 5. CDR3 nucleotides: TGTGCCAGCAGTGGAGACAGGGGTCGGGCCAACGTCCTGACTTTC. Amino acid sequence: CASSGDRGRANVLTF.

This chain joins TRBV4-3 and TRBJ1-2, with 8 bases matching TRBD1. The CDR3 sequence is 15 residues long. Germline CDR1 and CDR2: LGHNA and YSLEER. The V gene end was trimmed by 4 bases and the J gene end by 3 bases; junction bases not matched to a gene: 7. CDR3 bases: TGCGCCAGCAGCCGGACCCCGGACAGGGACTATGGCTACACCTTC. Its translation is CASSRTPDRDYGYTF.

This chain links TRBV5-1 with TRBJ1-4; D is ambiguous. V shed 2 bases and J shed 3 bases, with 14 bases lying between them. The CDR3 contains 16 residues. Germline CDR1 is SGHRS and CDR2 is YFSETQ. The DNA of the CDR3 is TGCGCCAGCAGCTTCGAGCCCATCCGGGCTAATGAAAAACTGTTTTTT. Encoded protein: CASSFEPIRANEKLFF. Looking up the rest from reference TRBV5-1 and TRBJ1-4 gives the full variable domain: KAGVTQTPRYLIKTRGQQVTLSCSPISGHRSVSWYQQTPGQGLQFLFEYFSETQRNKGNFPGRFSGRQFSNSRSEMNVSTLELGDSALYLCASSFEPIRANEKLFFGSGTQLSVL.

This clone came up once. The CDR3 sequence is CASSYVGTRETQYF. CDR3 nucleotide sequence: TGTGCCAGCAGTTACGTGGGGACACGGGAGACCCAGTACTTC. This chain uses TRBV6-2 or TRBV6-3 with TRBJ2-5; D is perhaps TRBD1 (6 bases). Germline CDR1 and CDR2: MNHEY and SVGEGT. Trimming took 2 bases from V and 5 from J, leaving 12 bases between them. This CDR3 is built from 14 residues.

This clone occurred a few times. This chain's CDR3 is CASSPLYEQYF. The CDR3 DNA sequence: TGTGCCAGCAGCCCCTTATACGAGCAGTACTTC. The chain is built from TRBV7-9 and TRBJ2-7; D is unresolved. With 5 bases removed from V and 4 bases from J, the gap between germline ends came to 6 bases. Germline V gives CDR1 SEHNR, CDR2 FQNEAQ (reference sequence). The CDR3 contains 11 residues. Full variable domain (missing parts from reference TRBV7-9 and TRBJ2-7): DTGVSQNPRHKITKRGQNVTFRCDPISEHNRLYWYRQTLGQGPEFLTYFQNEAQLEKSRLLSDRFSAERPKGSFSTLEIQRTEQGDSAMYLCASSPLYEQYFGPGTRLTVT.

J is TRBJ1-1 and V is TRBV29-1; 8 bases are a match to TRBD1. CDR1 SQVTM and CDR2 ANQGSEA come from the germline V gene. V dropped 6 bases and J dropped 0; count of bases not matched to a gene: 0. This CDR3 has 12 amino acids. This CDR3 is CSVGQVNTEAFF. The CDR3 DNA sequence: TGCAGCGTGGGACAGGTGAACACTGAAGCTTTCTTT.

A few counts support this clone. The rearrangement joins TRBV7-2 to TRBJ2-1; 8 bases agree with TRBD2. The CDR3 length is 19 residues. The V gene end was trimmed by 1 base and the J gene end by 9 bases; junction bases not matched to a gene: 20. Per the germline V gene, CDR1 is SGHTA and CDR2 is FQGNSA. For the CDR3, the DNA is TGTGCCAGCAGCTTAGAGGTATCGAGCGGGGGTGGGACATACGGTGAGCAGTTCTTC. It yields the protein CASSLEVSSGGGTYGEQFF. The full variable domain, completed using reference TRBV7-2 and TRBJ2-1, is GAGVSQSPSNKVTEKGKDVELRCDPISGHTALYWYRQSLGQGLEFLIYFQGNSAPDKSGLPSDRFSAERTGGSVSTLTIQRTQQEDSAVYLCASSLEVSSGGGTYGEQFFGPGTRLTVL.

The rearrangement uses TRBV7-2 and TRBJ1-1; D is perhaps TRBD1 (5 bases). Germline V gene data show CDR1 as SGHTA and CDR2 as FQGNSA. There are 15 residues in the CDR3. The V end was cut by 1 base, the J end by 1 base, with 10 bases between. Here the CDR3 DNA reads TGTGCCAGCAGCTTAGGAGACAGAAGGAACACTGAAGCTTTCTTT. This gives the protein CASSLGDRRNTEAFF.

The chain recombines TRBV6-5 with TRBJ2-4; 11 bases are a match to TRBD1. The germline V gene has CDR1 MNHEY and CDR2 SVGAGI. CDR3 length: 13 amino acids. V was pared by 7 bases and J by 9 bases, with 5 bases of the junction left unmatched. The DNA of the CDR3 is TGTGCCAGCAAACCGGGACAGGGGGTCATTCAGTACTTC. Residues: CASKPGQGVIQYF.

The chain has TRBV19 and TRBJ1-2; 8 positions agree with TRBD1. V shed 9 bases, J shed 4 bases, and the junction held 10 bases outside the gene matches. Germline lookup yields CDR1 LNHDA and CDR2 SQIVND (reference sequence). CDR3 size: 14 residues. CDR3 amino acids: CASTTTGTGYGYTF. The CDR3 DNA sequence: TGTGCCAGCACAACAACCGGGACAGGCTATGGCTACACCTTC.

This rearrangement joins TRBV29-1 to TRBJ2-2, with D possibly TRBD1 on 5 matching bases. Per the germline V gene, CDR1 is SQVTM and CDR2 is ANQGSEA. The CDR3 has 13 amino acids. Trimming stripped 6 bases from V and 2 bases from J, with 10 bases between. The CDR3 bases are TGCAGCGTGCACACAGGCAACACCGGGGAGCTGTTTTTT. Translated: CSVHTGNTGELFF.

This chain connects TRBV27 to TRBJ1-5; the match to TRBD1 covers 8 bases. The trim removed 6 bases at V and 2 bases at J, leaving 9 bases unmatched. This CDR3 has 16 amino acids. Germline assignment: CDR1 MNHEY and CDR2 SMNVEV (reference sequence). The CDR3 DNA follows: TGTGCCAGCAGGCAGGGGGCGGGCCTAGGCAATCAGCCCCAGCATTTT. Protein sequence: CASRQGAGLGNQPQHF.

The chain combines TRBV9 with TRBJ2-1; TRBD2 aligns across 8 bases. This CDR3 region has 16 residues. V was pared by 0 bases and J by 7 bases, with 9 bases of the junction left unmatched. The V gene's germline CDR1 is SGDLS and CDR2 YYNGEE. DNA for the CDR3: TGTGCCAGCAGCGTAGTCTTCAGCGGGGGACGTAATGAGCAGTTCTTC. Amino acid sequence: CASSVVFSGGRNEQFF.

The V and J genes are TRBV10-3 and TRBJ1-1, with D unclear. Germline V gives CDR1 ENHRY, CDR2 SYGVKD. Trimming shortened V by 8 bases and J by 0 bases, and 7 bases separated the two germline ends. The CDR3 loop spans 12 amino acids. CDR3 loop: CAIRDLNTEAFF. For the CDR3, the DNA is TGTGCCATCCGGGATCTGAACACTGAAGCTTTCTTT.

This chain links TRBV29-1 with TRBJ1-2; 8 bases align to TRBD1. The junction had 0 bases not matched to a gene; V was cut back by 6 bases and J by 6 bases. This CDR3 is 10 amino acids long. Germline assignment: CDR1 SQVTM and CDR2 ANQGSEA. The CDR3 here is CSVDRDGYTF. CDR3 nucleotides: TGCAGCGTGGACAGGGATGGCTACACCTTC.

V usage is TRBV24-1 and J usage is TRBJ2-1; tentative D call: TRBD1 (6 bases). Trimming removed 5 bases at V and 4 bases at J, with 20 bases between. The CDR3 length is 17 residues. Germline CDR1 reads KGHDR; CDR2 reads SFDVKD. The CDR3 nucleotides read TGTGCCACCAGTGTCCATGGGCAGGGGATGCTTTACAATGAGCAGTTCTTC. It yields the protein CATSVHGQGMLYNEQFF.